Each of the 5 T cell receptor beta chains below was sequenced from the same sample in a study of CD8+CD57+ T cells in acquired aplastic anemia. Patients who underwent sequencing had shown CD8+CD57+ cell expansion by flow cytometry. TCR beta VDJ and CDR3 profiling used genomic DNA as template. A single record per CDR3 protein comes from TCRdb applying MiXCR to the reads. The sample yields about 160,000 distinct CDR3 sequences, roughly 43% seen once. The material sequenced was sorted CD4+, CD8+, or CD8+CD57+ T cells (not recorded which) from PBMCs. These TCRs come from a human donor with aplastic anemia.

The V gene is TRBV4-1, the J gene TRBJ1-5; D is unresolved. V shed 4 bases and J shed 6 bases, with 16 bases lying between them. The CDR3 is 15 residues long. From germline, CDR1 is MGHRA and CDR2 YSYEKL. CDR3 sequence (DNA): TGCGCCAGCAGCCCCCCAACGGAGTTTGGTCAGCCCCAGCATTTT. This codes for CASSPPTEFGQPQHF.

This clonotype was seen repeatedly, ten times or more. The chain joins TRBV12-3 or TRBV12-4 to TRBJ1-6, with D maybe TRBD1 (5 bases). The CDR3 is made up of 13 amino acids. V was trimmed by 5 bases and J by 7 bases, leaving 9 bases between them. CDR3 amino acids: CASSLRQNSPLHF. CDR3 nucleotides: TGTGCCAGCAGTCTAAGACAGAATTCACCCCTCCACTTT.

This clonotype was counted ten times or more. The chain links TRBV5-1 to TRBJ2-1; D perhaps matches TRBD2 (6 bases). The germline CDR1 and CDR2 sequences are SGHRS and YFSETQ. The V end lost 4 bases, the J end lost 8 bases, and 19 bases lay between the germline ends. The CDR3 sequence is 15 residues long. The CDR3: CASSPIAEGIDEQFF. Written as DNA, the CDR3 is TGCGCCAGCAGCCCTATTGCGGAGGGTATAGATGAGCAGTTCTTC.

There are a few counts of this clonotype. The chain recombines TRBV20-1 with TRBJ2-7; 7 nucleotides agree with TRBD2. The V gene's germline CDR1 is DFQATT and CDR2 SNEGSKA (reference sequence). V shed 3 bases, J shed 5 bases, and the junction held 7 bases outside the gene matches. The CDR3 has 13 amino acids. The CDR3: CSARLAGVNEQYF. Written as DNA, the CDR3 is TGCAGTGCTAGGTTGGCGGGAGTTAACGAGCAGTACTTC.

The V and J genes are TRBV10-3 and TRBJ2-1, with 7 positions matching TRBD2. The V gene's germline CDR1 is ENHRY and CDR2 SYGVKD. Trimming at V came to 3 bases and at J to 8 bases, leaving 10 bases not matched to a gene. The CDR3 length is 15 residues. In nucleotides, the CDR3 is TGTGCCATCAGTGATAGGGAGGGCCCGTCAGATGAGCAGTTCTTC. Residues: CAISDREGPSDEQFF.